The source of this T cell receptor beta chain is a study of T-cell memory formation after mild COVID-19. The CDR3 has 16 amino acids. After removal of 3 bases from V and 2 bases from J, the junction contained 6 bases not matched to a gene. TCRdb reprocessed the 5' RACE reads via MiXCR and lists one record per CDR3 protein. The sample consists of hundreds of thousands of distinct CDR3 sequences, over 15% of them appearing once. The specimen sequenced was PBMCs or a T cell subset sorted from them (not recorded which). The chain is built from TRBV12-3 or TRBV12-4 and TRBJ2-3; 9 nucleotides align to TRBD2. The TCR comes from an adult woman who had mild COVID-19 (a few samples of this study predate the infection). Cell type and time point are not known. The CDR3 region has the DNA TGTGCCAGCAGTTTGAACGGACTAGCGCCCACAGATACGCAGTATTTT. Translated, it gives CASSLNGLAPTDTQYF.